Presented here are 25 T cell receptor beta chains from one specimen sequenced in a study of blood T cell repertoires in COVID-19. Repertoires were generated with immunoSEQ multiplex PCR, while TCRdb's copy carries only in-frame clones and drops some. The table shows some 96,000 clones, with 80% occurring only once. The sample consisted of peripheral blood. The receptors come from a woman in her 70s with acute or convalescent COVID-19.

Of note for this clone: The same CDR3 also results from other DNA sequences found in this sample. The rearrangement links TRBV18 to TRBJ1-1, with 7 bases fitting TRBD1. This CDR3 comprises 16 residues. J gave up 0 bases and V 3 bases, and 7 bases lay outside the gene matches. Germline CDR1 reads KGHSH; CDR2 reads LQKENI. The CDR3 sequence is CASSPPLTGMNTEAFF. The CDR3, as DNA: TGTGCCAGCTCACCGCCCCTGACAGGGATGAACACTGAAGCTTTCTTT.

The CDR3 loop reads CASSLGGGVYNEQFF. The CDR3 bases are TGTGCCAGCAGCTTAGGCGGCGGGGTTTACAATGAGCAGTTCTTC. The chain links TRBV13 to TRBJ2-1; a weak D match, TRBD2 (6 bases). Germline values: CDR1 PRHDT, CDR2 FYEKMQ (reference sequence). With 0 bases removed from V and 4 bases from J, the gap between germline ends came to 10 bases. The CDR3 covers 15 residues. The full variable domain, its missing parts supplied by reference TRBV13 and TRBJ2-1, is AAGVIQSPRHLIKEKRETATLKCYPIPRHDTVYWYQQGPGQDPQFLISFYEKMQSDKGSIPDRFSAQQFSDYHSELNMSSLELGDSALYFCASSLGGGVYNEQFFGPGTRLTVL.

J is TRBJ2-7 and V is TRBV9, with 8 bases lining up with TRBD2. The CDR3 has 14 amino acids. Per the germline V gene, CDR1 is SGDLS and CDR2 is YYNGEE. Unmatched junction bases numbered 12, after V lost 9 bases and J lost 4 bases. CDR3 loop: CATGGGVDQYEQYV. CDR3 bases: TGTGCCACGGGAGGGGGGGTTGATCAGTACGAGCAGTACGTC.

This clone was detected a few times. The rearrangement uses TRBV3-1 (or the pseudogene TRBV3-2) and TRBJ2-5; D might be TRBD2 (5 bases). CDR1 is LGHDT and CDR2 is YNNKEL in the germline V gene (reference sequence). V was shortened by 4 bases and J by 1 base, with 16 bases between the two germline ends. The CDR3 totals 16 residues. The CDR3 DNA is TGTGCCAGCAGCCCGCCTAAAGCCGGGGTCCAAGAGACCCAGTACTTC. Translating it yields CASSPPKAGVQETQYF.

The CDR3 loop is CASRGAGVNTEAFF. The CDR3 bases are TGTGCCAGCAGGGGGGCAGGGGTGAACACTGAAGCTTTCTTT. The V gene is TRBV3-1 (or the pseudogene TRBV3-2), the J gene TRBJ1-1; D may be TRBD1 (6 bases). Between the trimmed V and J ends, which lost 6 bases and 0 bases, there was a span of 11 bases. The CDR3 extends over 14 amino acids. Germline V gives CDR1 LGHDT, CDR2 YNNKEL (reference sequence).

The rearrangement uses TRBV7-9 and TRBJ1-2; TRBD1 aligns across 9 bases. V shed 5 bases, J shed 4 bases, and the junction held 14 bases outside the gene matches. Germline V lookup: CDR1 SEHNR, CDR2 FQNEAQ (reference sequence). This CDR3 is 17 amino acids long. In DNA, the CDR3 is TGTGCCAGCAGCGACGACCGAGGGACAGGGATTTCCTATGGCTACACCTTC. This translates into CASSDDRGTGISYGYTF.

J is TRBJ1-4 and V is TRBV2, with a weak D call TRBD1 (6 bases). CDR1 and CDR2 from the germline V gene are SNHLY and FYNNEI. The CDR3 covers 12 residues. The germline V and J ends were trimmed by 6 bases and 7 bases, with 9 bases remaining between them. This CDR3 is CASSPRGEKLFF. The CDR3 DNA is TGTGCCAGCAGCCCCAGGGGTGAAAAACTGTTTTTT.

The chain joins TRBV6-1 to TRBJ2-1, with a possible D match to TRBD1 (6 bases). The germline V and J ends were trimmed by 3 bases and 8 bases, with 17 bases remaining between them. Germline CDR1 and CDR2: MNHNS and SASEGT. This CDR3 comprises 15 residues. The CDR3 loop reads CASSDRGPSRDEQFF. The CDR3 nucleotides read TGTGCCAGCAGTGACAGGGGCCCCTCGAGGGATGAGCAGTTCTTC.

This rearrangement joins TRBV27 to TRBJ2-2, with 15 positions matching TRBD2. V lost 5 bases and J lost 6; bases outside the gene matches: 7. The CDR3 consists of 17 residues. CDR1 and CDR2 (germline): MNHEY, SMNVEV (reference sequence). The CDR3 loop reads CASSAGRTSGGAGELFF. CDR3 nucleotide sequence: TGTGCCAGCAGTGCAGGAAGGACTAGCGGGGGGGCCGGGGAGCTGTTTTTT.

The V gene is TRBV6-2 or TRBV6-3, the J gene TRBJ1-1, with 9 bases fitting TRBD1. V dropped 0 bases and J dropped 6; count of bases not matched to a gene: 8. The CDR3 loop spans 16 amino acids. Germline V CDR1 and CDR2: MNHEY, SVGEGT. CDR3 DNA sequence: TGTGCCAGCAGTTACTCGATGGGGACAGGGTTGGCTGAAGCTTTCTTT. Amino acids: CASSYSMGTGLAEAFF.

The rearrangement links TRBV6-1 to TRBJ1-4, with 11 bases identical to TRBD1. With V trimmed by 4 bases and J by 7 bases, 14 bases remained unmatched. Germline V lookup: CDR1 MNHNS, CDR2 SASEGT. The CDR3 is 18 residues long. For the CDR3, the DNA is TGTGCCAGCAGTGTCCGGGACAGGGGGACGAGGGAGAGTGAAAAACTGTTTTTT. Translation gives CASSVRDRGTRESEKLFF.

The chain carries TRBV5-6 and TRBJ2-1; D gene ambiguous. The V end was cut by 1 base, the J end by 6 bases, with 11 bases between. Germline assignment: CDR1 SGHDT and CDR2 YYEEEE. The CDR3 consists of 14 residues. CDR3 amino acids: CASSLSLTGNEQFF. CDR3 nucleotides: TGTGCCAGCAGCTTGAGTCTAACCGGCAATGAGCAGTTCTTC.

The chain is built from TRBV30 and TRBJ1-1; TRBD1 matches at 8 bases. This CDR3 spans 11 amino acids. The J segment lost 10 bases and the V segment lost 3 bases, leaving 4 bases of the junction unmatched. From germline, CDR1 is GTSNPN and CDR2 SVGIG (reference sequence). CDR3 sequence reads: CAWSADRAAFF. CDR3 nucleotides: TGTGCCTGGAGCGCGGACAGGGCAGCTTTCTTT.

The V and J genes are TRBV28 and TRBJ2-7, with TRBD1 identical over 7 bases. J lost 11 bases, V lost 5 bases, and 12 bases had no gene match. Germline CDR1 is MDHEN and CDR2 is SYDVKM. The CDR3 has 13 amino acids. CDR3 DNA sequence: TGTGCCAGCAGTGAGACATACAGGGGTGAGGAGTACGTC. Translating gives CASSETYRGEEYV.

V is TRBV12-3 or TRBV12-4 and J is TRBJ1-1; possibly TRBD1 for D (5 bases). The ends were cut back, 2 bases at V and 9 bases at J, with 13 bases in the middle. CDR3 length: 13 residues. This CDR3 reads CASSLRRGEKAFF. The CDR3 DNA is TGTGCCAGCAGTTTAAGGAGGGGTGAAAAAGCTTTCTTT.

The table lists this clone with a count of one. This chain connects TRBV28 to TRBJ2-5; TRBD2 aligns across 8 bases. CDR3 size: 15 residues. The ends lost 6 bases at V and 1 base at J; junction bases unmatched: 7. Germline CDR1 reads MDHEN; CDR2 reads SYDVKM. The DNA for the CDR3 is TGTGCCAGCAGGCCCGGGAGGGGATTCCAAGAGACCCAGTACTTC. Residues: CASRPGRGFQETQYF. The full variable domain, rest sourced from reference TRBV28 and TRBJ2-5, is DVKVTQSSRYLVKRTGEKVFLECVQDMDHENMFWYRQDPGLGLRLIYFSYDVKMKEKGDIPEGYSVSREKKERFSLILESASTNQTSMYLCASRPGRGFQETQYFGPGTRLLVL.

V and J are TRBV7-8 and TRBJ2-5; D is undetermined. The CDR3 has 17 residues. Trimming stripped 0 bases from V and 0 bases from J, with 14 bases between. Germline-derived CDR1 and CDR2 are SGHVS and FQNEAQ. The CDR3 nucleotides are TGTGCCAGCAGCTTAGCGGCAGAATCTTGGTACCAAGAGACCCAGTACTTC. Its protein product is CASSLAAESWYQETQYF.

The chain has TRBV7-6 and TRBJ2-1, with TRBD2 matching 9 bases. Germline V gives CDR1 SGHVS, CDR2 FNYEAQ. J lost 8 bases, V lost 3 bases, and 8 bases had no gene match. This CDR3 contains 15 residues. In nucleotides, the CDR3 is TGTGCCAGCAGCTTGGGATTTAGCGGGAGCGATGAGCAGTTCTTC. This codes for CASSLGFSGSDEQFF. The full variable domain, with the rest looked up from reference TRBV7-6 and TRBJ2-1, is GAGVSQSPRYKVTKRGQDVALRCDPISGHVSLYWYRQALGQGPEFLTYFNYEAQQDKSGLPNDRFSAERPEGSISTLTIQRTEQRDSAMYRCASSLGFSGSDEQFFGPGTRLTVL.

The chain is built from TRBV7-2 and TRBJ1-2; no definite D call. Trimming took off 5 bases at V and 4 bases at J, with 8 bases between the two ends. The germline V gene encodes CDR1 SGHTA and CDR2 FQGNSA. This CDR3 region has 12 residues. The CDR3 DNA follows: TGTGCCAGCAGCGAACAGACCTATGGCTACACCTTC. This sequence encodes CASSEQTYGYTF.

The chain couples TRBV18 to TRBJ1-5, with D hard to call. Per germline, CDR1 KGHSH and CDR2 LQKENI. The length of the CDR3 is 16 residues. The V end lost 2 bases, the J end lost 6 bases, and 17 bases lay between the germline ends. CDR3 amino acids: CASSPYSVSDTQPQHF. The CDR3 DNA follows: TGTGCCAGCTCACCATACTCGGTTTCTGACACTCAGCCCCAGCATTTT.

The rearrangement joins TRBV4-3 to TRBJ1-2, with D maybe TRBD1 (5 bases). Trimming left V 0 bases short and J 8 bases short, with 16 bases between. This CDR3 spans 15 amino acids. Germline lookup yields CDR1 LGHNA and CDR2 YSLEER. CDR3 loop: CASSQDYRGAGGYTF. The DNA of the CDR3 is TGCGCCAGCAGCCAAGATTATCGGGGCGCGGGAGGCTACACCTTC.

The rearrangement links TRBV3-1 (or the pseudogene TRBV3-2) to TRBJ2-1; 7 nucleotides agree with TRBD2. The CDR3 contains 14 residues. Germline V gene lookup returns CDR1 LGHDT and CDR2 YNNKEL (reference sequence). V shed 4 bases, J shed 4 bases, and the junction held 4 bases outside the gene matches. The CDR3 DNA sequence: TGTGCCAGCAGCCGGGCGGGGGAATACAATGAGCAGTTCTTC. Its protein is CASSRAGEYNEQFF.

The chain couples TRBV3-1 (or the pseudogene TRBV3-2) to TRBJ1-1, with 9 nucleotides matching TRBD1. This CDR3 comprises 15 residues. Germline CDR1 and CDR2: LGHDT and YNNKEL (reference sequence). With V trimmed by 4 bases and J by 6 bases, 9 bases remained unmatched. CDR3 region: CASSPGTGQLAEAFF. The CDR3 DNA follows: TGTGCCAGCAGCCCCGGGACAGGGCAGTTGGCTGAAGCTTTCTTT.

The chain has TRBV6-1 and TRBJ1-6, with D possibly TRBD1 on 5 matching bases. Germline CDR1 is MNHNS and CDR2 is SASEGT. V dropped 0 bases and J dropped 10 bases, with 13 bases sitting between them. CDR3 length: 15 amino acids. CDR3 sequence reads: CASSEAGGVRSPLHF. The CDR3 DNA follows: TGTGCCAGCAGTGAAGCGGGGGGGGTTAGATCACCCCTCCACTTT.

This rearrangement joins TRBV3-1 (or the pseudogene TRBV3-2) to TRBJ2-1, with D unclear. The CDR3 contains 13 residues. Germline V gene sequence: CDR1 LGHDT, CDR2 YNNKEL (reference sequence). Trimming removed 1 base from V and 2 bases from J, with 3 bases in between. The CDR3 DNA sequence: TGTGCCAGCAGCCAAGCCACCTACAATGAGCAGTTCTTC. This encodes CASSQATYNEQFF.